Sequencing of this TCR beta chain was carried out in a study of technical replicates of blood from several donors. This CDR3 spans 16 amino acids. Germline CDR1 reads ENHRY; CDR2 reads SYGVKD. V dropped 3 bases and J dropped 4 bases, with 18 bases sitting between them. The table came from immunoSEQ multiplex PCR; TCRdb's copy has only in-frame clones and leaves some out. In the table there are 53,000 or so clones, around 84% of which are singletons. Input material: PBMCs. V is TRBV10-3 and J is TRBJ1-1; the D is unclear. The clonotype was recovered from a human donor in good health. Some clones in this sample may be carry-over from other donors' samples. CDR3 loop: CAISDRHRGEGTEAFF. CDR3 sequence (DNA): TGTGCCATCAGTGATAGGCATCGTGGTGAGGGCACTGAAGCTTTCTTT.